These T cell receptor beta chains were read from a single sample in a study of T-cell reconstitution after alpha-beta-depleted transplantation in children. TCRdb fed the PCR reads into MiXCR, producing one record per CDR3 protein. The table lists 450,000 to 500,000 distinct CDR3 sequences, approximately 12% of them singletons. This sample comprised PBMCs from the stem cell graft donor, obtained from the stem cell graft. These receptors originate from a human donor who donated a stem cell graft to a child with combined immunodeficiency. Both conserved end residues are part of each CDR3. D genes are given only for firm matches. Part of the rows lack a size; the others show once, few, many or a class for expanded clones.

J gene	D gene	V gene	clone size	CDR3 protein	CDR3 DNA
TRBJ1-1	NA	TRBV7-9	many	CASRDTEAFF	TGTGCCAGCAGGGACACTGAAGCTTTCTTT
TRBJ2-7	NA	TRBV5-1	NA	CASSLGGARFEQYF	TGCGCCAGCAGCTTGGGCGGGGCCCGGTTCGAGCAGTACTTC
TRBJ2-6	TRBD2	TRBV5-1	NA	CASSGTSGRPNSGANVLTF	TGCGCCAGCAGCGGAACTAGCGGGAGGCCGAACTCTGGGGCCAACGTCCTGACTTTC
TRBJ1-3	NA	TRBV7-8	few	CASSFWSSGNTIYF	TGTGCCAGCAGCTTCTGGAGCTCTGGAAACACCATATATTTT
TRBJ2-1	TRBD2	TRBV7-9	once	CASSSGLAGPNEQFF	TGTGCCAGCAGCTCGGGACTAGCGGGGCCTAATGAGCAGTTCTTC
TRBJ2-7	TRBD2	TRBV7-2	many	CASSFGGGRYEQYF	TGTGCCAGCAGCTTCGGTGGCGGGAGGTACGAGCAGTACTTC
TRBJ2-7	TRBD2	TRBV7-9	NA	CASADSGFRDEQYF	TGTGCCAGCGCGGATAGCGGGTTCCGAGACGAGCAGTACTTC
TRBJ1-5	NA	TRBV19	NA	CASSMSGEDQPQHF	TGTGCCAGTAGTATGTCAGGGGAGGATCAGCCCCAGCATTTT
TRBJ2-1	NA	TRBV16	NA	CASSQLINEQFF	TGTGCCAGCAGCCAACTGATCAATGAGCAGTTCTTC
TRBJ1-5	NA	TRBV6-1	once	CASGLSDQPQHF	TGTGCCAGCGGTCTATCAGATCAGCCCCAGCATTTT
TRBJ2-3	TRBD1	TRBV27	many	CASSLDRAGTDTQYF	TGTGCCAGCAGTCTGGACAGGGCGGGCACAGATACGCAGTATTTT
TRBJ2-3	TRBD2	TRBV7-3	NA	CASSRHGGRRTDTQYF	TGTGCCAGCAGCCGTCACGGCGGGAGGCGCACAGATACGCAGTATTTT
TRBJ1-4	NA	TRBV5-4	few	CASSLQDISEKLFF	TGTGCCAGCAGCTTGCAGGATATAAGTGAAAAACTGTTTTTT
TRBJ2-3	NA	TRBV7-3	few	CASSLTPGGSTDTQYF	TGTGCCAGCAGCTTAACCCCTGGGGGCAGCACAGATACGCAGTATTTT
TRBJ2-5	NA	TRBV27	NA	CASSLIFGGGPQETQYF	TGTGCCAGCAGTTTGATCTTTGGAGGGGGTCCCCAAGAGACCCAGTACTTC
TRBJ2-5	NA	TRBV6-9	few	CASSYSPWVWTGETQYF	TGTGCCAGCAGTTATTCCCCGTGGGTTTGGACGGGAGAGACCCAGTACTTC
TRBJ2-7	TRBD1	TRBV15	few	CATSRVTGGSYEQYF	TGTGCCACCAGCAGAGTCACAGGGGGTTCTTACGAGCAGTACTTC
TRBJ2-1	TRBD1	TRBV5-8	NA	CASPSGQVVSSYNEQFF	TGTGCCAGCCCTTCGGGACAGGTTGTTAGCTCCTACAATGAGCAGTTCTTC
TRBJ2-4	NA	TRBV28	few	CASSPLWGAQNIQYF	TGTGCCAGCAGTCCCCTTTGGGGTGCCCAAAACATTCAGTACTTC
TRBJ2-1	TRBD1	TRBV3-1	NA	CASSQVPHGTGGNEQFF	TGTGCCAGCAGCCAAGTTCCTCATGGGACAGGGGGCAATGAGCAGTTCTTC
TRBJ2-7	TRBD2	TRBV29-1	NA	CSAIAAGGGEQYF	TGCAGCGCAATTGCAGCGGGGGGCGGCGAGCAGTACTTC
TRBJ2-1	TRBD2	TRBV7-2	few	CASSLLRELGHEQFF	TGTGCCAGCAGCTTACTGCGGGAGCTGGGCCATGAGCAGTTCTTC
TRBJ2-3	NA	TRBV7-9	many	CASSSNGGWGSTDTQYF	TGTGCCAGCAGCTCGAATGGGGGATGGGGGAGCACAGATACGCAGTATTTT
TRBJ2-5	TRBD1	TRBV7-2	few	CASSPQGVQTQYF	TGTGCCAGCAGCCCACAGGGGGTTCAGACCCAGTACTTC
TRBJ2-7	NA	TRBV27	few	CASSFDRGALTYEQYF	TGTGCCAGCAGTTTTGATCGGGGTGCATTGACCTACGAGCAGTACTTC
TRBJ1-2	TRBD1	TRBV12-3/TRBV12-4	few	CASSTRTGEGYTF	TGTGCCAGCAGCACTAGGACAGGGGAGGGCTACACCTTC
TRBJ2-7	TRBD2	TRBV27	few	CASSSRGLPLYEQYF	TGTGCCAGCAGCTCACGGGGACTACCGCTCTACGAGCAGTACTTC
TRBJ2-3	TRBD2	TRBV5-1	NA	CASSPGLAVNTDTQYF	TGCGCCAGCAGCCCGGGGCTAGCGGTAAACACAGATACGCAGTATTTT
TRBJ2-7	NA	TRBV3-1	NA	CASSQTPWEQYF	TGTGCCAGCAGCCAGACACCCTGGGAGCAGTACTTC
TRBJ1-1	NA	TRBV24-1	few	CATRKTGGAEAFF	TGTGCCACCAGGAAAACGGGGGGCGCTGAAGCTTTCTTT
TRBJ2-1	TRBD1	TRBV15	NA	CATSRSADRGRGEQFF	TGTGCCACCAGCCGATCTGCGGACAGGGGGCGGGGTGAGCAGTTCTTC
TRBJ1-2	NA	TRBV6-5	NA	CASSYLADGYGYTF	TGTGCCAGCAGTTACTTAGCGGACGGGTATGGCTACACCTTC
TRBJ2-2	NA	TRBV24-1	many	CATSETGELFF	TGTGCCACCAGTGAAACCGGGGAGCTGTTTTTT
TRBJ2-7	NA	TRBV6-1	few	CASSEGPYEQYF	TGTGCCAGCAGTGAAGGGCCATACGAGCAGTACTTC
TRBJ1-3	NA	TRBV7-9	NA	CASSLGRPSSGNTIYF	TGTGCCAGCAGCTTAGGGCGACCTAGCTCTGGAAACACCATATATTTT
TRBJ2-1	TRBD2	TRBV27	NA	CASSVGLAGSSYNEQFF	TGTGCCAGCAGTGTGGGACTAGCGGGGAGCTCCTACAATGAGCAGTTCTTC
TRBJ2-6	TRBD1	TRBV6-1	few	CASSRQGGASGANVLTF	TGTGCCAGCAGCAGACAGGGGGGGGCCTCTGGGGCCAACGTCCTGACTTTC
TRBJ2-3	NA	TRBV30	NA	CAWRKSPLSGTQYF	TGTGCCTGGAGAAAGTCCCCACTAAGCGGTACGCAGTATTTT
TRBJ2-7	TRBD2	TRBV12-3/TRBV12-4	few	CASSLGGTFTYEQYF	TGTGCCAGCAGTTTGGGGGGGACTTTCACCTACGAGCAGTACTTC
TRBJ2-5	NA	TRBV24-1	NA	CATRPPLGETQYF	TGTGCCACCAGACCCCCTCTCGGGGAGACCCAGTACTTC
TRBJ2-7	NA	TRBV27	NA	CASSLSLTGTDPYEQYF	TGTGCCAGCAGTTTATCCCTAACCGGGACGGACCCCTACGAGCAGTACTTC
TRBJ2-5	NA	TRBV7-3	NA	CASSLMGQRGETQYF	TGTGCCAGCAGCTTAATGGGCCAGCGAGGGGAGACCCAGTACTTC
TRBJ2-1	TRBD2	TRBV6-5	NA	CASSYSYSGDSYNEQFF	TGTGCCAGCAGTTACTCTTATAGCGGGGACTCCTACAATGAGCAGTTCTTC
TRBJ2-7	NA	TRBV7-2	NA	CASSLDRGLYVYEQYF	TGTGCCAGCAGCTTAGATCGTGGTTTGTACGTCTACGAGCAGTACTTC
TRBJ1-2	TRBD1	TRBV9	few	CASSSEDRAHYGYTF	TGTGCCAGCAGCAGCGAGGACAGGGCCCACTATGGCTACACCTTC
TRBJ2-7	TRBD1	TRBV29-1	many	CSVLDRSSYEQYF	TGCAGCGTGTTGGACAGGAGCTCCTACGAGCAGTACTTC
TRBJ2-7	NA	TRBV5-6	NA	CASSSGLFGYEQYF	TGTGCCAGCAGCTCCGGACTATTCGGCTACGAGCAGTACTTC
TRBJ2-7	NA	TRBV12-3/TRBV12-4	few	CASTAYEQYF	TGTGCCAGTACCGCCTACGAGCAGTACTTC
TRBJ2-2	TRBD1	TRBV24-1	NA	CATSWTGVTGELFF	TGTGCCACCAGTTGGACAGGGGTGACCGGGGAGCTGTTTTTT
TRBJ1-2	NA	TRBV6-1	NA	CASSGGANYGYTF	TGTGCCAGCAGCGGAGGGGCTAACTATGGCTACACCTTC
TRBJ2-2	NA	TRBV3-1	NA	CASSHARRGPGELFF	TGTGCCAGCAGCCACGCAAGGCGGGGGCCCGGGGAGCTGTTTTTT
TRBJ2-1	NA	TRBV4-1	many	CASSQVGNEQFF	TGCGCCAGCAGCCAAGTAGGCAATGAGCAGTTCTTC
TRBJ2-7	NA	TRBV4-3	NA	CASSQDGGEGYEQYF	TGCGCCAGCAGCCAGGATGGAGGGGAAGGGTACGAGCAGTACTTC
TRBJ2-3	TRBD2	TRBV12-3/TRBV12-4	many	CASRLGGLRRTDTQYF	TGTGCCAGCAGGCTTGGGGGACTAAGGCGCACAGATACGCAGTATTTT
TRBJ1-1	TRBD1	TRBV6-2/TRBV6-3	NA	CASSYYQTGEAFF	TGTGCCAGCAGTTACTATCAGACAGGGGAAGCTTTCTTT
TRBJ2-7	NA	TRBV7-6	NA	CASSPAGPNYEQYF	TGTGCCAGCAGTCCCGCCGGGCCCAACTACGAGCAGTACTTC
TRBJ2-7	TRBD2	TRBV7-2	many	CASSQTSGPYEQYF	TGTGCCAGCAGTCAGACTAGCGGCCCCTACGAGCAGTACTTC
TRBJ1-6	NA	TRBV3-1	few	CASSQDYRGYSPLHF	TGTGCCAGCAGCCAAGATTACAGAGGGTATTCACCCCTCCACTTT
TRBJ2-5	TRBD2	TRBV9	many	CASSFTSAQETQYF	TGTGCCAGCAGCTTCACTAGCGCTCAAGAGACCCAGTACTTC
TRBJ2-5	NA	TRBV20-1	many	CSASLSSGETQYF	TGCAGTGCTAGCCTCTCCAGCGGCGAGACCCAGTACTTC